This T cell receptor beta chain was captured in a study of cytomegalovirus exposure and HLA in healthy donors. General study findings and limits: The listing of 150 or so TCR beta chains classed them as cytomegalovirus-associated. Roughly uniform sequencing depth across donors was assumed, possibly incorrectly.

This clone has more than one count but fewer than ten. Its specificity is not known. It was with 60 Vbeta and 13 Jbeta primers that the PCR ran. Here immunoSEQ multiplex PCR was the method, and the copy in TCRdb shows in-frame clones only, minus some. This sample has 150,000 to 200,000 clones, with about 75% found just once. CDR1 and CDR2 from the germline V gene are MNHNS and SASEGT. The V end was cut by 3 bases, the J end by 5 bases, with 10 bases between. The CDR3 has 13 amino acids. The sequencing input was PBMCs. This receptor was taken from a male donor in good health and CMV-seropositive. The V call is TRBV6-1, the J call TRBJ1-1; D is possibly TRBD1 (6 bases). The CDR3 bases are TGTGCCAGCAGTGACAAAGGGGGAACTGAAGCTTTCTTT. It is translated as CASSDKGGTEAFF.